Listed below are T cell receptor beta chains from one sample, sequenced in a study of cytomegalovirus exposure and HLA in healthy donors. The table came from immunoSEQ multiplex PCR; TCRdb's copy has only in-frame clones and leaves some out. Of about 130,000 clones in the sample, about 73% were seen once. The sample comprised PBMCs. These receptors all stem from a human donor in good health. Both conserved end residues are part of each CDR3. D genes are given only for firm matches. Clone size is stated in some rows and not others, as once, few, many or a class when expanded.

j_call | d_call | v_call | clone_size | cdr3_aa | cdr3_nt
TRBJ2-3 | NA | TRBV6-5 | NA | CASSPGADTQYF | TGTGCCAGCAGCCCCGGGGCAGATACGCAGTATTTT
TRBJ2-1 | NA | TRBV7-3 | NA | CASSPRVAPTYNEQFF | TGTGCCAGCAGCCCCCGGGTAGCACCGACCTACAATGAGCAGTTCTTC
TRBJ2-1 | NA | TRBV7-9 | NA | CASSLGHGTLYNEQFF | TGTGCCAGCAGCTTAGGCCACGGGACATTATACAATGAGCAGTTCTTC
TRBJ2-7 | NA | TRBV7-9 | NA | CASSPPGGRGYEQYF | TGTGCCAGCAGCCCACCTGGAGGCCGCGGCTACGAGCAGTACTTC
TRBJ1-2 | NA | TRBV9 | NA | CASSVEAGGGYTF | TGTGCCAGCAGCGTAGAAGCGGGCGGTGGCTACACCTTC
TRBJ1-3 | NA | TRBV30 | NA | CAWSPKSSGNTIYF | TGTGCCTGGAGTCCTAAGAGCTCTGGAAACACCATATATTTT
TRBJ2-3 | NA | TRBV5-6 | NA | CASSLQGVGGPTDTQYF | TGTGCCAGCAGCTTGCAGGGAGTGGGGGGACCGACAGATACGCAGTATTTT
TRBJ2-3 | NA | TRBV11-1 | once | CASSPRASPADTQYF | TGTGCCAGCAGCCCCAGGGCCTCCCCAGCAGATACGCAGTATTTT
TRBJ1-2 | NA | TRBV6-1 | medium-sized | CASSRGPRDYGYTF | TGTGCCAGCAGCCGAGGTCCGAGGGACTATGGCTACACCTTC
TRBJ1-3 | NA | TRBV7-9 | once | CASSDTVWASTIYF | TGTGCCAGCAGCGACACGGTTTGGGCGAGCACCATATATTTT
TRBJ2-1 | TRBD2 | TRBV6-1 | NA | CASSALGLAENNEQFF | TGTGCCAGCAGTGCCTTGGGACTAGCGGAAAACAATGAGCAGTTCTTC
TRBJ2-3 | TRBD2 | TRBV18 | NA | CASSPLLSGGRTDTQYF | TGTGCCAGCTCACCCCTGCTGAGCGGGGGACGCACAGATACGCAGTATTTT
TRBJ1-1 | TRBD1 | TRBV30 | once | CAWSVSMDRVVAEAFF | TGTGCCTGGAGTGTATCCATGGACAGGGTGGTTGCTGAAGCTTTCTTT
TRBJ2-1 | NA | TRBV28 | NA | CASSWTYNEQFF | TGTGCCAGCAGTTGGACATACAATGAGCAGTTCTTC
TRBJ2-2 | NA | TRBV13 | NA | CASSLGLANTGELFF | TGTGCCAGCAGCTTAGGACTAGCAAACACCGGGGAGCTGTTTTTT
TRBJ2-5 | NA | TRBV10-2 | NA | CASSDSVFRETQYF | TGCGCCAGCAGCGACAGCGTGTTTAGAGAGACCCAGTACTTC
TRBJ1-1 | TRBD1 | TRBV9 | NA | CASSVAGQGGNTEAFF | TGTGCCAGCAGCGTAGCCGGACAGGGCGGGAACACTGAAGCTTTCTTT
TRBJ1-1 | NA | TRBV11-2 | NA | CASSLVGPLNTEAFF | TGTGCCAGCAGCTTAGTGGGGCCGTTGAACACTGAAGCTTTCTTT
TRBJ2-3 | NA | TRBV19 | few | CASSNRVTDTQYF | TGTGCCAGTAGTAACAGGGTCACAGATACGCAGTATTTT
TRBJ2-7 | TRBD2 | TRBV7-8 | NA | CASSLARTVAGGQAYEQYF | TGTGCCAGCAGCTTAGCGAGGACGGTAGCGGGGGGGCAAGCCTACGAGCAGTACTTC
TRBJ2-5 | NA | TRBV28 | few | CASSYPRTVYQETQYF | TGTGCCAGCAGTTACCCCAGGACAGTTTACCAAGAGACCCAGTACTTC
TRBJ1-2 | NA | TRBV7-9 | NA | CASSTQETVYGYTF | TGTGCCAGCAGCACACAAGAGACAGTCTATGGCTACACCTTC
TRBJ1-1 | TRBD1 | TRBV9 | NA | CASSVDPGQGLLNTEAFF | TGTGCCAGCAGCGTAGACCCGGGACAGGGGCTTTTGAACACTGAAGCTTTCTTT
TRBJ2-7 | TRBD2 | TRBV7-6 | NA | CASSLGSGSPYEQYF | TGTGCCAGCAGCTTAGGTAGCGGGAGTCCCTACGAGCAGTACTTC